This is a list of T cell receptor beta chains from one sample in a study of blood T cell repertoires in COVID-19. Clones were read by immunoSEQ multiplex PCR, and TCRdb kept only the in-frame ones, dropping some. Among 200,000 to 300,000 clones, 83% were seen once, and the ten largest hold more than 5.5%. Sequencing used peripheral blood. The origin of the receptors is a human donor in a cohort sampled during active COVID-19. Both conserved end residues are part of each CDR3. Fields, in order: J gene, D gene, V gene, clone size, CDR3 DNA, CDR3 protein. The D gene is left open where the match is weak. The listing skips clone size in some rows; elsewhere it reads once, few, many or a size class.

J gene: TRBJ2-7
D gene: TRBD1
V gene: TRBV29-1
clone size: -
CDR3 DNA: TGCAGCGTAGGACAGGGAATGGGCGAGCAGTACTTC
CDR3 protein: CSVGQGMGEQYF

J gene: TRBJ2-7
D gene: TRBD2
V gene: TRBV28
clone size: -
CDR3 DNA: TGTGCCAGCAGCGCAACTAGCGGGAGTTCCTACGAGCAGTACTTC
CDR3 protein: CASSATSGSSYEQYF

J gene: TRBJ1-2
D gene: -
V gene: TRBV28
clone size: -
CDR3 DNA: TGTGCCAGCAGTTCAGTTAGCCAATCAGGGAAGCTCTATGGCTACACCTTC
CDR3 protein: CASSSVSQSGKLYGYTF

J gene: TRBJ2-3
D gene: TRBD2
V gene: TRBV19
clone size: -
CDR3 DNA: TGTGCCAGTATAGGGCCGGGGGGGACAGATACGCAGTATTTT
CDR3 protein: CASIGPGGTDTQYF

J gene: TRBJ2-1
D gene: TRBD2
V gene: TRBV6-4
clone size: -
CDR3 DNA: TGTGCCAGCAGTGAACTAGCGGGTACATCCTCCTACAATGAGCAGTTCTTC
CDR3 protein: CASSELAGTSSYNEQFF

J gene: TRBJ1-5
D gene: -
V gene: TRBV6-1
clone size: -
CDR3 DNA: TGTGCCAGCAGTGAAGCGCAGGGTCAGCCCCAGCATTTT
CDR3 protein: CASSEAQGQPQHF

J gene: TRBJ2-1
D gene: TRBD2
V gene: TRBV18
clone size: -
CDR3 DNA: TGTGCCAGCTCACCAGAGACTAGCGGGATAAAGAATGAGCAGTTCTTC
CDR3 protein: CASSPETSGIKNEQFF

J gene: TRBJ2-5
D gene: TRBD1
V gene: TRBV7-9
clone size: -
CDR3 DNA: TGTGCCAGCAGCCCTCGGACAGGGGGTGAGACCCAGTACTTC
CDR3 protein: CASSPRTGGETQYF

J gene: TRBJ1-1
D gene: -
V gene: TRBV27
clone size: -
CDR3 DNA: TGTGCCAGCAGTTTTCGTTTGGGCCTCCGAGGGGCTTTCTTT
CDR3 protein: CASSFRLGLRGAFF

J gene: TRBJ2-2
D gene: TRBD2
V gene: TRBV9
clone size: -
CDR3 DNA: TGTGCCAGCAGCCCGCGGGGGGCGAACACCGGGGAGCTGTTTTTT
CDR3 protein: CASSPRGANTGELFF

J gene: TRBJ2-3
D gene: TRBD1
V gene: TRBV7-9
clone size: -
CDR3 DNA: TGTGCCAGCAGCTACCGACAGGGAACTAGCACAGATACGCAGTATTTT
CDR3 protein: CASSYRQGTSTDTQYF

J gene: TRBJ2-1
D gene: -
V gene: TRBV18
clone size: -
CDR3 DNA: TGTGCCAGCTCGACAGGGACTTACTACAATGAGCAGTTCTTC
CDR3 protein: CASSTGTYYNEQFF

J gene: TRBJ1-1
D gene: -
V gene: TRBV29-1
clone size: -
CDR3 DNA: TGCAGCGTCGACCGGGGAATTGACACTGAAGCTTTCTTT
CDR3 protein: CSVDRGIDTEAFF

J gene: TRBJ1-6
D gene: -
V gene: TRBV2
clone size: -
CDR3 DNA: TGTGCCAGCAGCTCCAGCAGGGAGGATTCACCCCTCCACTTT
CDR3 protein: CASSSSREDSPLHF

J gene: TRBJ2-7
D gene: TRBD1
V gene: TRBV5-1
clone size: -
CDR3 DNA: TGCGCCAGCACTCCGGGACAGGGTGGTTACGAGCAGTACTTC
CDR3 protein: CASTPGQGGYEQYF

J gene: TRBJ1-2
D gene: -
V gene: TRBV5-6
clone size: once
CDR3 DNA: TGTGCCAGCAGCGCTACCGGGACACCCTCTCTTGAATATGGCTACACCTTC
CDR3 protein: CASSATGTPSLEYGYTF

J gene: TRBJ1-2
D gene: -
V gene: TRBV28
clone size: -
CDR3 DNA: TGTGCCAGCAGTTTTAGGGGCCGTGGGTATGGCTACACCTTC
CDR3 protein: CASSFRGRGYGYTF

J gene: TRBJ1-1
D gene: -
V gene: TRBV9
clone size: -
CDR3 DNA: TGTGCCAGCAGCGTATCAGATTACAGTGAAGCTTTCTTT
CDR3 protein: CASSVSDYSEAFF

J gene: TRBJ2-3
D gene: TRBD2
V gene: TRBV7-2
clone size: -
CDR3 DNA: TGTGCCAGCAGCCCTAGGAGCGGGGGGGTTACAGATACGCAGTATTTT
CDR3 protein: CASSPRSGGVTDTQYF

J gene: TRBJ2-5
D gene: -
V gene: TRBV15
clone size: -
CDR3 DNA: TGTGCCACCGTCGACAGGTACCAAGAGACCCAGTACTTC
CDR3 protein: CATVDRYQETQYF

J gene: TRBJ1-1
D gene: -
V gene: TRBV5-1
clone size: -
CDR3 DNA: TGCGCCAGCAGCCCGGAAGGGAGGATGAACACTGAAGCTTTCTTT
CDR3 protein: CASSPEGRMNTEAFF

J gene: TRBJ2-2
D gene: -
V gene: TRBV18
clone size: many
CDR3 DNA: TGTGCCACCCACCGGGTTCTGGATAACACCGGGGAGCTGTTTTTT
CDR3 protein: CATHRVLDNTGELFF

J gene: TRBJ2-7
D gene: TRBD1
V gene: TRBV15
clone size: -
CDR3 DNA: TGTGCCACCAGCTCATCGGGACAGGCCTACGAGCAGTACTTC
CDR3 protein: CATSSSGQAYEQYF

J gene: TRBJ2-7
D gene: TRBD1
V gene: TRBV6-2/TRBV6-3
clone size: -
CDR3 DNA: TGTGCCAGCAGTTACAGGGACAGGGGCCTATCCTACGAGCAGTACTTC
CDR3 protein: CASSYRDRGLSYEQYF

J gene: TRBJ1-5
D gene: TRBD1
V gene: TRBV2
clone size: few
CDR3 DNA: TGTGCCAGCTACTTGGGACAGCTCAATCAGCCCCAGCATTTT
CDR3 protein: CASYLGQLNQPQHF

J gene: TRBJ2-1
D gene: -
V gene: TRBV19
clone size: -
CDR3 DNA: TGTGCCAGTAGTATAGATGACAGGTCGGCGCAGGGTGAGCAGTTCTTC
CDR3 protein: CASSIDDRSAQGEQFF

J gene: TRBJ1-1
D gene: TRBD1
V gene: TRBV15
clone size: -
CDR3 DNA: TGTGCCACCAGACAAACTAGGAGGGGGCCCACGAACACTGAAGCTTTCTTT
CDR3 protein: CATRQTRRGPTNTEAFF

J gene: TRBJ1-1
D gene: TRBD1
V gene: TRBV13
clone size: few
CDR3 DNA: TGTGCCAGCAGCTCCGGACAGGAGGACATGAACACTGAAGCTTTCTTT
CDR3 protein: CASSSGQEDMNTEAFF

J gene: TRBJ1-1
D gene: -
V gene: TRBV5-4
clone size: -
CDR3 DNA: TGTGCCAGCAGCTTGTATTTCGACACTGAAGCTTTCTTT
CDR3 protein: CASSLYFDTEAFF

J gene: TRBJ1-6
D gene: -
V gene: TRBV3-1/TRBV3-2
clone size: once
CDR3 DNA: TGTGCCAGCAGCCAAGAGACGGGGGGGCGCTATAATTCACCCCTCCACTTT
CDR3 protein: CASSQETGGRYNSPLHF

J gene: TRBJ2-2
D gene: TRBD1
V gene: TRBV18
clone size: many
CDR3 DNA: TGTGCCAGCTCACCACCTTCAGGGGGCGTTACCGGGGAGCTGTTTTTT
CDR3 protein: CASSPPSGGVTGELFF

J gene: TRBJ1-2
D gene: -
V gene: TRBV3-1/TRBV3-2
clone size: -
CDR3 DNA: TGTGCCAGCAGCCAAGAGGGGGGGACTGGCTACACCTTC
CDR3 protein: CASSQEGGTGYTF

J gene: TRBJ1-1
D gene: -
V gene: TRBV4-1
clone size: -
CDR3 DNA: TGCGCCAGCAGCCAGGGTACCCAGGGGACCCGCATAGAAGCTTTCTTT
CDR3 protein: CASSQGTQGTRIEAFF

J gene: TRBJ2-1
D gene: TRBD1
V gene: TRBV24-1
clone size: -
CDR3 DNA: TGTGCCACCTACCCGGGACAGGGTAACAATGAGCAGTTCTTC
CDR3 protein: CATYPGQGNNEQFF

J gene: TRBJ2-7
D gene: TRBD2
V gene: TRBV27
clone size: -
CDR3 DNA: TGTGCCAGCAGTTTCCTAGCGGAAGCCTACGAGCAGTACTTC
CDR3 protein: CASSFLAEAYEQYF

J gene: TRBJ2-1
D gene: -
V gene: TRBV10-3
clone size: -
CDR3 DNA: TGTGCCATCAGGGAAGGGGTAGTAGGGTTTGAGCAGTTCTTC
CDR3 protein: CAIREGVVGFEQFF

J gene: TRBJ1-2
D gene: -
V gene: TRBV4-1
clone size: -
CDR3 DNA: TGCGCCAGCAGGGAGGGGGGGGACCCATCCTATGGCTACACCTTC
CDR3 protein: CASREGGDPSYGYTF

J gene: TRBJ2-1
D gene: -
V gene: TRBV7-9
clone size: -
CDR3 DNA: TGTGCCAGCAGCGCTCCCAGCGGATCGTACTCCTACAATGAGCAGTTCTTC
CDR3 protein: CASSAPSGSYSYNEQFF

J gene: TRBJ1-6
D gene: -
V gene: TRBV11-2
clone size: -
CDR3 DNA: TGTGCCAGCAGCCAACAACAGGTCTCCTATAATTCACCCCTCCACTTT
CDR3 protein: CASSQQQVSYNSPLHF

J gene: TRBJ1-1
D gene: -
V gene: TRBV21-1
clone size: -
CDR3 DNA: TGTGCCAGCAGCCGTGAAGGGGACAGGGGGTGGAACACTGAAGCTTTCTTT
CDR3 protein: CASSREGDRGWNTEAFF

J gene: TRBJ1-1
D gene: -
V gene: TRBV30
clone size: -
CDR3 DNA: TGTGCCTGGATGGGGCAGTTCACTGAAGCTTTCTTT
CDR3 protein: CAWMGQFTEAFF

J gene: TRBJ2-7
D gene: -
V gene: TRBV5-8
clone size: -
CDR3 DNA: TGTGCCAGCAGGTCGGGACTGCCTCGCTACGAGCAGTACTTC
CDR3 protein: CASRSGLPRYEQYF

J gene: TRBJ1-4
D gene: -
V gene: TRBV7-9
clone size: few
CDR3 DNA: TGTGCCAGCAGCTTAGCGCCAGGTGTTGGGGAAAAACTGTTTTTT
CDR3 protein: CASSLAPGVGEKLFF

J gene: TRBJ2-3
D gene: -
V gene: TRBV5-4
clone size: -
CDR3 DNA: TGTGCCAGCAGCTTGGCCCATGAGGGAGATACGCAGTATTTT
CDR3 protein: CASSLAHEGDTQYF

J gene: TRBJ2-1
D gene: -
V gene: TRBV9
clone size: -
CDR3 DNA: TGTGCCAGCAGCGTAGGACGGGGCGCCTGGGGAGGCAATGAGCAGTTCTTC
CDR3 protein: CASSVGRGAWGGNEQFF

J gene: TRBJ2-1
D gene: -
V gene: TRBV28
clone size: -
CDR3 DNA: TGTGCCAGCACCCCTCGGGGGGCGAGGAATGAGCAGTTCTTC
CDR3 protein: CASTPRGARNEQFF

J gene: TRBJ2-3
D gene: -
V gene: TRBV24-1
clone size: -
CDR3 DNA: TGTGCCACCTCTTCGGCAGATACGCAGTATTTT
CDR3 protein: CATSSADTQYF

J gene: TRBJ2-1
D gene: TRBD1
V gene: TRBV5-1
clone size: few
CDR3 DNA: TGCGCCAGCAGCGTAGGGGGCAAGGACAATGAGCAGTTCTTC
CDR3 protein: CASSVGGKDNEQFF